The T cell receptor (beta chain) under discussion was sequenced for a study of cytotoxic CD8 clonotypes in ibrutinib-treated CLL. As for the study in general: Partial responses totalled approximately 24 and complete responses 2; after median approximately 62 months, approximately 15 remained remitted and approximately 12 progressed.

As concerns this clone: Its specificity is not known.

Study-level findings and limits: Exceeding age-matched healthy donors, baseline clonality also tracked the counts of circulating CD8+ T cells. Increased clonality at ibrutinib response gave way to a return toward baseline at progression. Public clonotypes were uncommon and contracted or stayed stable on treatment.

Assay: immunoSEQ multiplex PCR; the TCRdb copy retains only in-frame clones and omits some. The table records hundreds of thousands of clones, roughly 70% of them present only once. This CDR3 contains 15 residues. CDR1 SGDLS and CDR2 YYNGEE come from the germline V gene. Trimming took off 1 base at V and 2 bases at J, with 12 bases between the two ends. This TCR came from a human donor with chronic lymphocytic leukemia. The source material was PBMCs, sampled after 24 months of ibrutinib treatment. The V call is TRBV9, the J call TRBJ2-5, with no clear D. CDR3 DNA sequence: TGTGCCAGCAGCGTAACAGTCTCCGAACAAGAGACCCAGTACTTC. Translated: CASSVTVSEQETQYF.